Presented here are 24 T cell receptor beta chains from one specimen sequenced in a study of cytomegalovirus exposure and HLA in healthy donors. The PCR had 60 Vbeta and 13 Jbeta primers. Measured with immunoSEQ multiplex PCR; TCRdb has only the in-frame clones, and not every one. This table holds over 100,000 clones, 77% found once. The sequenced sample was PBMCs. The receptor source for this set is a male donor in good health and CMV-seropositive.

The chain combines TRBV6-6 with TRBJ2-3, with 9 bases matching TRBD2. This CDR3 region has 16 residues. Germline loops: CDR1 MNHNY, CDR2 SVGAGI (reference sequence). Unmatched junction bases numbered 10, after V lost 5 bases and J lost 4 bases. The DNA for the CDR3 is TGTGCCAGCAGTCCCCTTGCGGGAGGGCCGTCAGATACGCAGTATTTT. Its translation: CASSPLAGGPSDTQYF.

This clone was counted between two and nine times. The V and J genes are TRBV4-2 and TRBJ2-3, with TRBD2 identical over 10 bases. J gave up 6 bases and V 3 bases, and 6 bases lay outside the gene matches. This CDR3 has 15 amino acids. Germline-derived CDR1 and CDR2 are LGHNA and YNFKEQ. The CDR3 region has the DNA TGTGCCAGCAGCCAGGAGCGGGAGGGGTACGATACGCAGTATTTT. Its translation: CASSQEREGYDTQYF.

The rearrangement joins TRBV13 to TRBJ2-1; 7 bases fit TRBD2. The V and J ends lost 5 bases and 4 bases, in that order; junction bases with no gene match: 8. The germline V gene has CDR1 PRHDT and CDR2 FYEKMQ (reference sequence). The CDR3 sequence is 15 residues long. Written as DNA, the CDR3 is TGTGCCAGCAGCCCGAGCGGGATGGGTTACAATGAGCAGTTCTTC. This sequence encodes CASSPSGMGYNEQFF. The complete variable domain, with remaining parts taken from reference TRBV13 and TRBJ2-1, reads AAGVIQSPRHLIKEKRETATLKCYPIPRHDTVYWYQQGPGQDPQFLISFYEKMQSDKGSIPDRFSAQQFSDYHSELNMSSLELGDSALYFCASSPSGMGYNEQFFGPGTRLTVL.

This sequence joins TRBV7-3 and TRBJ2-1; 9 bases are a match to TRBD2. The V gene end was trimmed by 5 bases and the J gene end by 9 bases; junction bases not matched to a gene: 20. The CDR3 sequence is 18 residues long. Germline V gene data show CDR1 as SGHTA and CDR2 as FQGTGA. CDR3 DNA sequence: TGTGCCAGCAGCCTAGTTGGGGCCCTAGCGGGGAGCTTCTCTGAGCAGTTCTTC. This codes for CASSLVGALAGSFSEQFF.

The chain employs TRBV30 and TRBJ2-3, with D possibly being TRBD2 (6 bases). CDR3 length: 14 amino acids. The germline V gene encodes CDR1 GTSNPN and CDR2 SVGIG (reference sequence). V lost 2 bases and J 0 bases, leaving 9 bases between the germline ends. CDR3 sequence: CAWSLRGSTDTQYF. The CDR3 DNA follows: TGTGCCTGGAGTCTGCGGGGAAGCACAGATACGCAGTATTTT. Based on the CDR3 plus reference TRBV30 and TRBJ2-3, the full variable domain is SQTIHQWPATLVQPVGSPLSLECTVEGTSNPNLYWYRQAAGRGLQLLFYSVGIGQISSEVPQNLSASRPQDRQFILSSKKLLLSDSGFYLCAWSLRGSTDTQYFGPGTRLTVL.

Note on this clone: A junction end diverges from the germline sequence, so it may reflect a read error. The chain carries TRBV7-9 and TRBJ1-1, with D perhaps TRBD1 (5 bases). The CDR3 consists of 16 residues. Germline V CDR1 and CDR2: SEHNR, FQNEAQ (reference sequence). Written as DNA, the CDR3 is TGTTCCAGCAGCTTAGAGGGGATAGGGGTCCACACTGAAGCTTTCTTT. Translated: CSSSLEGIGVHTEAFF.

This chain connects TRBV27 to TRBJ1-3; the match to TRBD1 covers 8 bases. Trimming removed 5 bases from V and 2 bases from J; junction bases left unmatched: 5. This CDR3 is built from 15 residues. Germline V gives CDR1 MNHEY, CDR2 SMNVEV (reference sequence). In DNA form, the CDR3 reads TGTGCCAGCAGTCTCGGACAGGGAACTGGAAACACCATATATTTT. Its protein product is CASSLGQGTGNTIYF.

The gene calls are TRBV18 and TRBJ1-1; tentative D call: TRBD1 (6 bases). Trimming took off 3 bases at V and 5 bases at J, with 10 bases between the two ends. Germline loops: CDR1 KGHSH, CDR2 LQKENI. This CDR3 has 13 residues. The CDR3 nucleotides are TGTGCCAGCTCACCTTCACAGGGAACTGAAGCTTTCTTT. As protein: CASSPSQGTEAFF. The entire variable domain, with the rest obtained from reference TRBV18 and TRBJ1-1, is as follows: NAGVMQNPRHLVRRRGQEARLRCSPMKGHSHVYWYRQLPEEGLKFMVYLQKENIIDESGMPKERFSAEFPKEGPSILRIQQVVRGDSAAYFCASSPSQGTEAFFGQGTRLTVV.

This rearrangement joins TRBV11-1 to TRBJ1-2; TRBD1 matches 8 bases. The CDR3 is 15 amino acids. The trim removed 5 bases at V and 1 base at J, leaving 6 bases unmatched. From germline, CDR1 is SGHAT and CDR2 FQDESV (reference sequence). In DNA, the CDR3 is TGTGCCAGCAGCGGTTGGACAGGGATTAACTATGGCTACACCTTC. This codes for CASSGWTGINYGYTF.

The CDR3 DNA reads as TGTGCCACGTCCGGGTCCCCCTACGAGCAGTACTTC. It codes for CATSGSPYEQYF. This chain uses TRBV28 with TRBJ2-7; no definite D call. This CDR3 region has 12 residues. Germline V gene sequence: CDR1 MDHEN, CDR2 SYDVKM. V dropped 10 bases and J dropped 2 bases, with 12 bases sitting between them.

The CDR3 loop is CASSPASSYNEQFF. CDR3 nucleotides: TGTGCCAGCAGCCCCGCGAGCTCCTACAATGAGCAGTTCTTC. The chain is built from TRBV7-7 and TRBJ2-1; D uncertain. The CDR3 consists of 14 residues. V lost 5 bases, J lost 0 bases, and 8 bases lay in between. Germline CDR1 and CDR2: SSHAT and FNYEAQ (reference sequence).

The V call is TRBV7-2, the J call TRBJ1-2; tentative D call: TRBD1 (6 bases). The V end lost 4 bases, the J end lost 2 bases, and 17 bases lay between the germline ends. Germline V CDR1 and CDR2: SGHTA, FQGNSA. This CDR3 has 16 residues. The CDR3 DNA is TGTGCCAGCAGCTCTTTTTGGGGGCAGGGAAACTATGGCTACACCTTC. This translates into CASSSFWGQGNYGYTF.

This clone was counted only a few times. V and J are TRBV19 and TRBJ1-6; unclear D gene. This CDR3 has 13 residues. V shed 5 bases and J shed 7 bases, with 9 bases lying between them. Germline V lookup: CDR1 LNHDA, CDR2 SQIVND (reference sequence). CDR3 residues: CASSAGWNSPLHF. The CDR3 nucleotides are TGTGCCAGTAGTGCGGGGTGGAATTCACCCCTCCACTTT.

As for this clone: The sample holds other DNA sequences that translate to the same CDR3. The genes are TRBV7-2 and TRBJ1-5; 7 bases map to TRBD1. The CDR3 runs to 13 residues. The germline CDR1 and CDR2 sequences are SGHTA and FQGNSA. The trim removed 5 bases at V and 4 bases at J, leaving 2 bases unmatched. This CDR3 reads CASSVQGNQPQHF. The CDR3 nucleotides are TGTGCCAGCAGCGTACAGGGGAATCAGCCCCAGCATTTT. The variable domain in full, completed from reference TRBV7-2 and TRBJ1-5, reads GAGVSQSPSNKVTEKGKDVELRCDPISGHTALYWYRQSLGQGLEFLIYFQGNSAPDKSGLPSDRFSAERTGGSVSTLTIQRTQQEDSAVYLCASSVQGNQPQHFGDGTRLSIL.

The chain has TRBV6-1 and TRBJ2-2; weak D call: TRBD2 (7 bases). V was cut by 1 base and J by 7 bases, with 13 bases left in between. This CDR3 is built from 15 residues. CDR1 and CDR2 (germline): MNHNS, SASEGT. CDR3 residues: CASSEVPGEGGELFF. CDR3 DNA sequence: TGTGCCAGCAGTGAAGTCCCAGGGGAGGGCGGGGAGCTGTTTTTT.

The rearrangement links TRBV5-1 to TRBJ2-3, with D tentatively TRBD1 (6 bases). Germline V lookup: CDR1 SGHRS, CDR2 YFSETQ. The V end was cut by 4 bases, the J end by 1 base, with 13 bases between. CDR3 length: 15 amino acids. The CDR3 is CASSQWTDRTDTQYF. The CDR3 DNA sequence: TGCGCCAGCAGCCAATGGACAGACCGCACAGATACGCAGTATTTT.

This clone was seen more than once but under ten times. The chain couples TRBV5-5 to TRBJ2-3; D is unresolved. Per the germline V gene, CDR1 is SGHKS and CDR2 is YYEKEE (reference sequence). There are 15 residues in the CDR3. V was trimmed by 4 bases and J by 2 bases, leaving 14 bases between them. DNA for the CDR3: TGTGCCAGCAGCGGGTTCTCGGGTAACACAGATACGCAGTATTTT. It codes for CASSGFSGNTDTQYF. The variable domain in full, with the rest retrieved from reference TRBV5-5 and TRBJ2-3, is DAGVTQSPTHLIKTRGQQVTLRCSPISGHKSVSWYQQVLGQGPQFIFQYYEKEERGRGNFPDRFSARQFPNYSSELNVNALLLGDSALYLCASSGFSGNTDTQYFGPGTRLTVL.

This clone was counted between two and nine times. CDR3 DNA sequence: TGTGCCACCCGGGACAACAGGCGGACTGAAGCTTTCTTT. As protein: CATRDNRRTEAFF. V and J are TRBV11-2 and TRBJ1-1, with D perhaps matching TRBD1 (6 bases). Germline CDR1 is SGHAT and CDR2 is FQNNGV. Deletions cut 10 bases from V and 5 bases from J, with 17 bases between. There are 13 residues in the CDR3.

The rearrangement links TRBV27 to TRBJ1-3; no clear D gene. Germline V gene lookup returns CDR1 MNHEY and CDR2 SMNVEV (reference sequence). The germline V and J ends were trimmed by 6 bases and 4 bases, with 10 bases remaining between them. The CDR3 spans 13 residues. Here the CDR3 reads CASRPSGGNTIYF. CDR3 nucleotides: TGTGCCAGCAGGCCGTCGGGGGGAAACACCATATATTTT.

The rearrangement joins TRBV5-4 to TRBJ2-2; D is perhaps TRBD2 (6 bases). V was cut by 1 base and J by 0 bases, with 10 bases left in between. CDR1 and CDR2 from the germline V gene are SGHNT and YYREEE (reference sequence). CDR3 size: 16 residues. The CDR3 DNA follows: TGTGCCAGCAGCTTGTATACGGGGGCGAACACCGGGGAGCTGTTTTTT. This codes for CASSLYTGANTGELFF.

The table lists this clone with a count of one. This rearrangement joins TRBV27 to TRBJ1-1; 7 bases match TRBD1. Germline V gives CDR1 MNHEY, CDR2 SMNVEV (reference sequence). The CDR3 length is 15 residues. Trimming took 5 bases from V and 5 from J; bases not matched to a gene: 11. In DNA, the CDR3 is TGTGCCAGCAGTCCCAAAAGGCAGGGGGTGACTGAAGCTTTCTTT. Protein sequence: CASSPKRQGVTEAFF.

This clone appeared a few times. The CDR3 spells CASSSQENTEAFF. The CDR3, as DNA: TGCGCCAGCAGCTCCCAGGAGAACACTGAAGCTTTCTTT. The rearrangement uses TRBV5-1 and TRBJ1-1; D gene unclear. CDR3 length: 13 amino acids. Germline lookup yields CDR1 SGHRS and CDR2 YFSETQ. Trimming stripped 3 bases from V and 1 base from J, with 7 bases between.

The gene calls are TRBV6-5 and TRBJ1-2; D is ambiguous. The ends were cut back, 8 bases at V and 4 bases at J, with 11 bases in the middle. The CDR3 length is 12 residues. Per the germline V gene, CDR1 is MNHEY and CDR2 is SVGAGI. CDR3 bases: TGTGCCAGCTGGCGACTGGGCTATGGCTACACCTTC. It translates to CASWRLGYGYTF.

The chain carries TRBV2 and TRBJ2-2; TRBD1 aligns across 7 bases. The CDR3 runs 15 residues. Germline values: CDR1 SNHLY, CDR2 FYNNEI. The V segment lost 7 bases and the J segment 2 bases; nucleotides outside the gene matches: 7. The DNA for the CDR3 is TGTGCCAGCACCCTGACAGGGATTAACACCGGGGAGCTGTTTTTT. Translated: CASTLTGINTGELFF.